The 26 T cell receptor beta chains below all came from one sample that was sequenced in a study of cytotoxic CD8 clonotypes in ibrutinib-treated CLL. Produced via immunoSEQ multiplex PCR; TCRdb's table is partial and in-frame only. Among tens of thousands of clones listed, around 60% were seen once. The material sequenced was PBMCs, taken after 24 months of ibrutinib treatment. These receptors originate from a human donor with chronic lymphocytic leukemia.

This clone has a single count. The chain has TRBV7-2 and TRBJ2-1; D remains unclear. Trimming took off 5 bases at V and 7 bases at J, with 15 bases between the two ends. This CDR3 region has 14 residues. Germline CDR1 SGHTA, CDR2 FQGNSA. The CDR3 DNA sequence: TGTGCCAGCAGCCGTTCGGACCAGGAGAATGAGCAGTTCTTC. Protein: CASSRSDQENEQFF. The full variable domain, completed using reference TRBV7-2 and TRBJ2-1, is GAGVSQSPSNKVTEKGKDVELRCDPISGHTALYWYRQSLGQGLEFLIYFQGNSAPDKSGLPSDRFSAERTGGSVSTLTIQRTQQEDSAVYLCASSRSDQENEQFFGPGTRLTVL.

The J gene is TRBJ2-3, the V gene TRBV5-1; D gene uncertain. This CDR3 contains 13 residues. Germline loops: CDR1 SGHRS, CDR2 YFSETQ. Between the trimmed V and J ends, which lost 4 bases and 6 bases, there was a span of 12 bases. CDR3 sequence: CASSQTPRDTQYF. The DNA for the CDR3 is TGCGCCAGCAGCCAAACGCCTAGGGATACGCAGTATTTT.

The CDR3 coding sequence is TGTGCCAGCAGCCATGACAGGGATCAGCCCCAGCATTTT. Translated: CASSHDRDQPQHF. The rearrangement links TRBV6-5 to TRBJ1-5; 7 bases agree with TRBD1. The CDR3 totals 13 residues. Germline V lookup: CDR1 MNHEY, CDR2 SVGAGI. Trimming took 6 bases from V and 5 from J; bases not matched to a gene: 4.

This clone was observed many times. The rearrangement joins TRBV11-2 to TRBJ2-3; 8 nucleotides agree with TRBD1. With 4 bases clipped from V and 2 bases from J, the junction kept 5 bases outside the gene matches. Germline CDR1 reads SGHAT; CDR2 reads FQNNGV. The CDR3 sequence is 15 residues long. The CDR3 DNA reads as TGTGCCAGCAGCTCTGGACAGGGATCCACAGATACGCAGTATTTT. Translating it yields CASSSGQGSTDTQYF.

The chain uses TRBV28 and TRBJ1-4, with unresolved D. The germline V gene has CDR1 MDHEN and CDR2 SYDVKM. The CDR3 is 14 amino acids. V dropped 8 bases and J dropped 16 bases, with 26 bases sitting between them. CDR3 region: CASLSGSEGFHQFF. The CDR3 DNA follows: TGTGCCAGCCTCTCAGGCTCTGAAGGATTCCACCAGTTTTTT.

This clone has more than one count but fewer than ten. V and J are TRBV4-1 and TRBJ1-4, with a tentative D call TRBD1 (6 bases). There are 14 residues in the CDR3. Germline-derived CDR1 and CDR2 are MGHRA and YSYEKL. V lost 0 bases and J lost 8, with 10 bases in between. The CDR3 DNA follows: TGCGCCAGCAGCCAAGAACCAGGGGACGAAAAACTGTTTTTT. As protein: CASSQEPGDEKLFF.

The chain employs TRBV29-1 and TRBJ1-1, with D perhaps matching TRBD1 (5 bases). Trimming shortened V by 6 bases and J by 1 base, and 12 bases separated the two germline ends. This CDR3 spans 13 amino acids. CDR1 SQVTM and CDR2 ANQGSEA come from the germline V gene. The DNA of the CDR3 is TGCAGCGTCCAGATCGGACAGAACACTGAAGCTTTCTTT. This sequence encodes CSVQIGQNTEAFF.

This clone was observed once. J is TRBJ2-2 and V is TRBV10-1; D remains unclear. The CDR3 length is 14 residues. Trimming pared 3 bases from V and 6 bases from J, leaving 11 bases between. CDR1 and CDR2 from the germline V gene are WNHNN and SYGVQD (reference sequence). CDR3 residues: CASSDYSSAGELFF. CDR3 sequence (DNA): TGCGCCAGCAGTGATTACTCCAGCGCCGGGGAGCTGTTTTTT.

As for this clone: This sample also contains other DNA sequences that code for the same CDR3. V and J are TRBV18 and TRBJ2-2; 11 nucleotides agree with TRBD2. Germline values: CDR1 KGHSH, CDR2 LQKENI. This CDR3 contains 16 residues. V gave up 6 bases and J gave up 5 bases; unmatched junction bases: 8. CDR3 sequence (DNA): TGTGCCAGCTCGCCCCTAGCGGGAGGAGAGACCGGGGAGCTGTTTTTT. It codes for CASSPLAGGETGELFF.

V usage is TRBV25-1 and J usage is TRBJ2-1, with 10 bases aligning to TRBD2. Germline CDR1 reads MGHDK; CDR2 reads SYGVNS. The CDR3 is made up of 13 amino acids. J was trimmed by 5 bases and V by 5 bases; bases with no gene match: 0. CDR3 loop: CASSSGGDNEQFF. The DNA of the CDR3 is TGTGCCAGCAGTAGCGGGGGGGACAATGAGCAGTTCTTC. Looking up the rest from reference TRBV25-1 and TRBJ2-1 gives the full variable domain: EADIYQTPRYLVIGTGKKITLECSQTMGHDKMYWYQQDPGMELHLIHYSYGVNSTEKGDLSSESTVSRIRTEHFPLTLESARPSHTSQYLCASSSGGDNEQFFGPGTRLTVL.

The chain combines TRBV9 with TRBJ1-2, with a weak D call TRBD1 (6 bases). V lost 4 bases to trimming and J lost 4 bases, with 14 bases between them. Germline lookup yields CDR1 SGDLS and CDR2 YYNGEE. This CDR3 comprises 14 residues. The CDR3 DNA sequence: TGTGCCAGCAGCTCCGGACAGACTACCTATGGCTACACCTTC. This sequence encodes CASSSGQTTYGYTF.

The V gene is TRBV7-2, the J gene TRBJ2-2, with 9 bases matching TRBD2. From germline, CDR1 is SGHTA and CDR2 FQGNSA. J was trimmed by 7 bases and V by 5 bases; bases with no gene match: 5. The CDR3 runs 14 residues. The CDR3 spells CASSRSGGNGELFF. DNA of the CDR3: TGTGCCAGCAGCCGCAGCGGGGGGAACGGGGAGCTGTTTTTT. The full variable domain, completed using reference TRBV7-2 and TRBJ2-2, is GAGVSQSPSNKVTEKGKDVELRCDPISGHTALYWYRQSLGQGLEFLIYFQGNSAPDKSGLPSDRFSAERTGGSVSTLTIQRTQQEDSAVYLCASSRSGGNGELFFGEGSRLTVL.

The chain links TRBV6-1 to TRBJ2-1; TRBD2 matches at 10 bases. The CDR3 loop spans 14 amino acids. The germline V gene encodes CDR1 MNHNS and CDR2 SASEGT. With V trimmed by 6 bases and J by 4 bases, 3 bases remained unmatched. CDR3 DNA sequence: TGTGCCAGCAGCCCGGGACTAGCGTACAATGAGCAGTTCTTC. Translated, it gives CASSPGLAYNEQFF.

The chain employs TRBV5-1 and TRBJ2-7, with 7 bases fitting TRBD2. Unmatched junction bases numbered 9, after V lost 1 base and J lost 2 bases. The CDR3 spans 16 residues. The germline V gene encodes CDR1 SGHRS and CDR2 YFSETQ. The CDR3 loop is CASSLPREVPTYEQYF. In nucleotides, the CDR3 is TGCGCCAGCAGCTTGCCACGGGAGGTCCCCACCTACGAGCAGTACTTC.

The J gene is TRBJ1-2, the V gene TRBV5-5; 11 bases line up with TRBD1. The CDR3 contains 14 residues. Per germline, CDR1 SGHKS and CDR2 YYEKEE (reference sequence). Unmatched junction bases numbered 7, after V lost 4 bases and J lost 8 bases. For the CDR3, the DNA is TGTGCCAGCAGCCTAGGGACAGGGGGAATGGGCTACACCTTC. This translates into CASSLGTGGMGYTF.

The chain joins TRBV5-8 to TRBJ1-5; a possible D gene is TRBD1 (6 bases). The CDR3 is 18 residues long. Trimming left V 1 base short and J 4 bases short, with 21 bases between. Germline CDR1 reads SGHTS; CDR2 reads YDEGEE. The CDR3 region is CASSLSTLSTGMNQPQHF. The CDR3 bases are TGTGCCAGCAGCTTGTCAACATTAAGTACAGGGATGAATCAGCCCCAGCATTTT.

This clone was seen at least ten times. The chain is built from TRBV6-5 and TRBJ2-1; 8 bases match TRBD2. This CDR3 is 16 amino acids long. The V gene's germline CDR1 is MNHEY and CDR2 SVGAGI. Trimming removed 4 bases from V and 2 bases from J; junction bases left unmatched: 7. The CDR3 loop reads CASSFIAGRPYNEQFF. The CDR3 nucleotides are TGTGCCAGCAGTTTTATAGCGGGGCGACCCTACAATGAGCAGTTCTTC.

This chain joins TRBV5-1 and TRBJ1-6; no firm D call. The CDR3 spans 16 residues. The V end was cut by 0 bases, the J end by 7 bases, with 14 bases between. CDR1 is SGHRS, CDR2 YFSETQ, per germline. DNA for the CDR3: TGCGCCAGCAGCTTGGAGTCCGGGGTGGGGAATTCACCCCTCCACTTT. Its translation is CASSLESGVGNSPLHF.

The chain links TRBV5-1 to TRBJ1-3; the D is unclear. V was trimmed by 1 base and J by 2 bases, leaving 10 bases between them. The CDR3 runs 15 residues. Germline CDR1 SGHRS, CDR2 YFSETQ. In nucleotides, the CDR3 is TGCGCCAGCAGCTTGTCGGCCTTTACTGGAAACACCATATATTTT. Protein product: CASSLSAFTGNTIYF.

The gene calls are TRBV6-6 and TRBJ2-7; no definite D call. CDR3 length: 13 amino acids. Between the trimmed V and J ends, which lost 0 bases and 3 bases, there was a span of 6 bases. CDR1 is MNHNY and CDR2 is SVGAGI in the germline V gene (reference sequence). The CDR3: CASSYSAIYEQYV. The CDR3 coding sequence is TGTGCCAGCAGTTACTCGGCCATCTACGAGCAGTACGTC.

This clone appeared a few times. The V call is TRBV18, the J call TRBJ1-2, with D unclear. CDR1 KGHSH and CDR2 LQKENI come from the germline V gene. The CDR3 has 12 residues. V lost 6 bases, J lost 8 bases, and 13 bases lay in between. The DNA of the CDR3 is TGTGCCAGCTCTAGGACCTCGGAGGGCTACACCTTC. Its protein is CASSRTSEGYTF.

This clone was observed many times. The J gene is TRBJ1-6, the V gene TRBV27, with 7 nucleotides matching TRBD1. Germline V CDR1 and CDR2: MNHEY, SMNVEV (reference sequence). The CDR3 has 14 residues. The V gene end was trimmed by 6 bases and the J gene end by 10 bases; junction bases not matched to a gene: 9. Written as DNA, the CDR3 is TGTGCCAGCAGGAAAACAGGGGAAGCCTCACCCCTCCACTTT. Translated, it gives CASRKTGEASPLHF.

This clone came up once. This chain links TRBV9 with TRBJ1-2, with D tentatively TRBD1 (6 bases). V was pared by 4 bases and J by 4 bases, with 20 bases between. The length of the CDR3 is 16 residues. The V gene's germline CDR1 is SGDLS and CDR2 YYNGEE. For the CDR3, the DNA is TGTGCCAGCAGCCCCAGAACAGGGTCCGTCTCCTATGGCTACACCTTC. Translated, it gives CASSPRTGSVSYGYTF.

The chain joins TRBV19 to TRBJ2-1, with TRBD1 as a possible D gene (6 bases). Germline values: CDR1 LNHDA, CDR2 SQIVND (reference sequence). This CDR3 has 14 amino acids. Trimming removed 4 bases at V and 4 bases at J, with 11 bases between. CDR3 DNA: TGTGCCAGTAGTACAGACAGGCCATACAATGAGCAGTTCTTC. The encoded protein is CASSTDRPYNEQFF.

The sample holds a few counts of this clone. The chain carries TRBV19 and TRBJ1-1; D remains ambiguous. With 11 bases removed from V and 2 bases from J, the gap between germline ends came to 12 bases. The CDR3 has 12 residues. From germline, CDR1 is LNHDA and CDR2 SQIVND (reference sequence). The CDR3 here is CACFRGNTEAFF. In nucleotides, the CDR3 is TGTGCCTGTTTCAGAGGAAACACTGAAGCTTTCTTT.

The chain joins TRBV5-4 to TRBJ2-2; D is possibly TRBD1 (5 bases). The CDR3 extends over 16 amino acids. CDR1 SGHNT and CDR2 YYREEE come from the germline V gene (reference sequence). The V end lost 4 bases, the J end lost 4 bases, and 17 bases lay between the germline ends. CDR3 loop: CASSRTGWGFTGELFF. CDR3 DNA: TGTGCCAGCAGCCGTACAGGTTGGGGATTCACCGGGGAGCTGTTTTTT.